The 13 T cell receptor beta chains below all came from one sample that was sequenced in a study of blood T cell repertoires in COVID-19. Profiling relied on immunoSEQ multiplex PCR, and the TCRdb table lists in-frame clones only, not all of them. This sample carries some 170,000 clones, roughly 90% of them seen once, and the ten largest clones take over 15%. Sequencing was done on a sample of peripheral blood. Source of these receptors: a man between 60 and 75 years old with active or convalescent COVID-19.

The gene calls are TRBV19 and TRBJ2-3; D gene unclear. The CDR3 sequence is 11 residues long. Germline V gene sequence: CDR1 LNHDA, CDR2 SQIVND (reference sequence). Deletions cut 9 bases from V and 2 bases from J, with 6 bases between. CDR3 DNA: TGTGCCAGCGGGTTCACAGATACGCAGTATTTT. Translating gives CASGFTDTQYF.

In its sample, this clone was seen a few times. The chain employs TRBV5-1 and TRBJ1-4; 8 nucleotides align to TRBD1. The CDR3 runs to 15 residues. Germline CDR1 and CDR2: SGHRS and YFSETQ. V shed 4 bases and J 7 bases; nucleotides not matched to a gene: 9. The CDR3 region has the DNA TGCGCCAGCAGCCGGGCTGGACAGGGCGGTGAAAAACTGTTTTTT. This translates into CASSRAGQGGEKLFF. Variable domain in full (rest from reference TRBV5-1 and TRBJ1-4): KAGVTQTPRYLIKTRGQQVTLSCSPISGHRSVSWYQQTPGQGLQFLFEYFSETQRNKGNFPGRFSGRQFSNSRSEMNVSTLELGDSALYLCASSRAGQGGEKLFFGSGTQLSVL.

V and J are TRBV18 and TRBJ1-5; D may be TRBD1 (6 bases). CDR1 is KGHSH and CDR2 is LQKENI in the germline V gene. Trimming stripped 1 base from V and 6 bases from J, with 13 bases between. This CDR3 comprises 15 residues. The CDR3 DNA sequence: TGTGCCAGCTCACCACGACAGGAAGGGGGTCAGCCCCAGCATTTT. The encoded protein is CASSPRQEGGQPQHF.

The rearrangement joins TRBV3-1 (or the pseudogene TRBV3-2) to TRBJ1-2; weak D call: TRBD1 (5 bases). The CDR3 has 12 amino acids. The germline V gene encodes CDR1 LGHDT and CDR2 YNNKEL (reference sequence). V lost 3 bases to trimming and J lost 7 bases, with 9 bases between them. The CDR3 sequence: CASSQATGGYTF. The CDR3 DNA reads TGTGCCAGCAGCCAGGCCACAGGTGGCTACACCTTC.

This clone was seen a single time. J is TRBJ1-5 and V is TRBV5-4, with 7 nucleotides matching TRBD1. CDR1 and CDR2 (germline): SGHNT, YYREEE (reference sequence). This CDR3 contains 14 residues. V trimming: 2 bases; J trimming: 4 bases; junction bases outside the gene matches: 3. This CDR3 reads CASSFGTANQPQHF. DNA for the CDR3: TGTGCCAGCAGCTTCGGGACAGCTAATCAGCCCCAGCATTTT. Filled out from reference TRBV5-4 and TRBJ1-5, the complete variable domain reads ETGVTQSPTHLIKTRGQQVTLRCSSQSGHNTVSWYQQALGQGPQFIFQYYREEENGRGNFPPRFSGLQFPNYSSELNVNALELDDSALYLCASSFGTANQPQHFGDGTRLSIL.

This rearrangement joins TRBV12-3 or TRBV12-4 to TRBJ2-7; D may be TRBD2 (5 bases). The CDR3 totals 13 residues. With 5 bases removed from V and 1 base from J, the gap between germline ends came to 9 bases. The DNA for the CDR3 is TGTGCCAGCAGTCCAAGCGGATCCTACGAGCAGTACTTC. Protein sequence: CASSPSGSYEQYF.

The rearrangement joins TRBV29-1 to TRBJ1-6, with 8 bases matching TRBD1. V shed 3 bases and J 5 bases; nucleotides not matched to a gene: 6. CDR3 length: 15 amino acids. Germline V lookup: CDR1 SQVTM, CDR2 ANQGSEA. The CDR3 DNA reads TGCAGCGTTGACGGACAGGGCCCGAATAATTCACCCCTCCACTTT. Translated, it gives CSVDGQGPNNSPLHF.

The rearrangement joins TRBV18 to TRBJ2-7; TRBD1 matches 7 bases. The CDR3 has 13 amino acids. The germline V gene encodes CDR1 KGHSH and CDR2 LQKENI. Trimming at V came to 7 bases and at J to 6 bases, leaving 9 bases not matched to a gene. As DNA, the CDR3 is TGTGCCAGCTGCCCAGGGACAGCCCTCGAGCAGTACTTC. Residues: CASCPGTALEQYF.

The chain joins TRBV11-3 to TRBJ2-5; TRBD1 matches at 8 bases. CDR1 is SGHNT, CDR2 YENEEA, per germline. The CDR3 is made up of 16 amino acids. The V segment lost 1 base and the J segment 5 bases; nucleotides outside the gene matches: 9. DNA for the CDR3: TGTGCCAGCAGCTTAGCGCATCGGACAGGGAGGGAGACCCAGTACTTC. Protein product: CASSLAHRTGRETQYF.

A single count supports this clone. This chain links TRBV5-1 with TRBJ1-6; D is perhaps TRBD1 (6 bases). Trimming cost V 1 base and J 8 bases, with 10 bases left between them. Germline CDR1 SGHRS, CDR2 YFSETQ. This CDR3 spans 14 amino acids. CDR3 coding DNA: TGCGCCAGCAGCTTGACAGGGCGCTATTCACCCCTCCACTTT. Residues: CASSLTGRYSPLHF. Full variable domain (outside the CDR3, taken from reference TRBV5-1 and TRBJ1-6): KAGVTQTPRYLIKTRGQQVTLSCSPISGHRSVSWYQQTPGQGLQFLFEYFSETQRNKGNFPGRFSGRQFSNSRSEMNVSTLELGDSALYLCASSLTGRYSPLHFGNGTRLTVT.

The chain joins TRBV18 to TRBJ1-6, with 7 bases lining up with TRBD1. V lost 2 bases and J lost 7; bases outside the gene matches: 8. Germline lookup yields CDR1 KGHSH and CDR2 LQKENI. The CDR3 is 16 amino acids. CDR3 loop: CASSPSGTAANSPLHF. The CDR3 DNA reads TGTGCCAGCTCACCATCCGGGACAGCGGCAAATTCACCCCTCCACTTT.

This clone came up a few times. At one of its ends the junction is not consistent with the germline gene, which may arise from a read error. The chain combines TRBV6-1 with TRBJ2-5, with D maybe TRBD2 (6 bases). The CDR3 is 16 amino acids. Germline CDR1 MNHNS, CDR2 SASEGT. The CDR3 nucleotides are TGTGCCAGCAGGGAAGTGGGAGGCCGACGCAAAGAGACCCAGTACTTC. This codes for CASREVGGRRKETQYF.

V and J are TRBV6-5 and TRBJ1-1; 8 nucleotides agree with TRBD1. This CDR3 spans 13 amino acids. J gave up 4 bases and V 7 bases, and 5 bases lay outside the gene matches. CDR1 is MNHEY and CDR2 is SVGAGI in the germline V gene. In DNA, the CDR3 is TGTGCCAGCATTAGACAGGGGAGCACTGAAGCTTTCTTT. This gives the protein CASIRQGSTEAFF.